This TCR beta chain is from a study of blood T cells in healthy people across ages. Sample-barcoded 5' priming and a J-beta primer mix drove a second PCR of roughly 6 to 12 cycles. TCRdb reanalysed the 5' RACE reads using MiXCR and keeps one entry per CDR3 protein. The repertoire holds roughly 1.6 million distinct CDR3 sequences, about 35% seen once, with approximately 11% in the top ten. V lost 5 bases and J lost 10; bases outside the gene matches: 8. This CDR3 region has 13 residues. The V gene's germline CDR1 is SGHVS and CDR2 FNYEAQ. The TCR was taken from a woman younger than 45 in good health. The chain joins TRBV7-6 to TRBJ1-1, with 9 bases that match TRBD1. The sample was blood. DNA for the CDR3: TGTGCCAGCAGCCCCTGGACAGGGGATGGAGCTTTCTTT. Protein: CASSPWTGDGAFF.